A selection of T cell receptor beta chains follows, all from one sample in a study of T cells in Graves' hyperthyroidism and ophthalmopathy. Via MiXCR, TCRdb re-called the multiplex PCR reads, giving one row per CDR3 protein. Counted here are nearly 600,000 distinct CDR3 sequences, about 14% occurring once; the ten biggest clones make up under 7%. Sequencing was carried out using blood. The receptor set was obtained from a woman under 40 with Graves' hyperthyroidism that later progressed to Graves' ophthalmopathy. Each CDR3 is given with its conserved first and last residue. A D gene is named only where the DNA matches it firmly. Clone size is stated in some rows and not others, as once, few, many or a class when expanded.

TRBJ1-4 TRBD1 TRBV18 many TGTGCCAGCTCACGCGGGACAGAGAATGAAAAACTGTTTTTT CASSRGTENEKLFF
TRBJ2-3 . TRBV20-1 . TGCAGTGCCCGAGGAAAGTCAGGTTATAATACGCAGTATTTT CSARGKSGYNTQYF
TRBJ1-4 . TRBV28 many TGTGCCAGCAGTCATTTAGAAAAACTGTTTTTT CASSHLEKLFF
TRBJ2-1 . TRBV15 . TGTGCCACCAGCAGAGATCGAGGACTCGAAGGGGAGCAGTTCTTC CATSRDRGLEGEQFF
TRBJ2-7 . TRBV4-3 many TGCGCCAGCAGCCAAGATAGCGCCGCCTACGAGCAGTACTTC CASSQDSAAYEQYF
TRBJ2-1 . TRBV20-1 few TGCAGTGCTGATGGGGGGTCTGAGCAGTTCTTC CSADGGSEQFF
TRBJ1-2 . TRBV10-3 . TGTGTCATCAGTGAAGGAGCAACGAACTATGGCTACACCTTC CVISEGATNYGYTF
TRBJ2-7 . TRBV12-5 many TGTGCTAGTTCGAGGGCGGGCTACGAGCAGTACTTC CASSRAGYEQYF
TRBJ2-1 . TRBV20-1 many TGCAGTGCTAGAGGGGTCGCGAGTACCTACAATGAGCAGTTCTTC CSARGVASTYNEQFF
TRBJ2-1 TRBD2 TRBV20-1 many TGCAGTGCAAGACCGGGACTAGCGAGACATTCGTCCTATGAGCAGTTCTTC CSARPGLARHSSYEQFF
TRBJ1-2 . TRBV6-1 . TGTGCCAGCAGCAGGCAGGTGGGGGCGAAGGGTGGCTACACCTTC CASSRQVGAKGGYTF
TRBJ1-2 . TRBV12-3/TRBV12-4 many TGTGCCAGCAGTTTAGGCTACTCCGGAAGCCTCTATGGCTACACCTTC CASSLGYSGSLYGYTF
TRBJ2-5 . TRBV14 many TGTGCCAGCAGCCACGGGGCCCCTCAAGAGACCCAGTACTTC CASSHGAPQETQYF
TRBJ2-7 . TRBV6-1 many TGTGCCGCAGGGTCGAGGGCCAGCTCCTACGAGCAGTACTTC CAAGSRASSYEQYF
TRBJ2-5 TRBD1 TRBV15 few TGTGCCACCAGCTTCCACGGACAGGGCGGAGAGACCCAGTACTTC CATSFHGQGGETQYF
TRBJ2-1 TRBD2 TRBV19 many TGTGCCAGTAGTATATCGAGCGGGACCGCCCCCTACAATGAGCAGTTCTTC CASSISSGTAPYNEQFF
TRBJ1-1 . TRBV6-6 many TGTGCCAGCAGTTACCAAGACCCCCGGCTGGGCGCTTTCTTT CASSYQDPRLGAFF
TRBJ1-5 . TRBV11-2 many TGTGCCAGCAGCTTAGGGGGGCCCCAGCATTTT CASSLGGPQHF
TRBJ2-1 TRBD1 TRBV2 many TGTGCCAGCAGGAGGAGACAGGGGGCTCTAGGAGGGTCGAATGAGCAGTTCTTC CASRRRQGALGGSNEQFF
TRBJ1-1 . TRBV6-2/TRBV6-3 few TGTGCCAGCAGTGGATCCGGGGAAACTGAAGCTTTCTTT CASSGSGETEAFF
TRBJ2-5 TRBD2 TRBV5-1 many TGCGCCAGCAGCTTTACTAGCGGGAGGGCCGGAGAGACCCAGTACTTC CASSFTSGRAGETQYF
TRBJ2-5 . TRBV4-1 many TGCGCCAGCAGCGGCAGACTCGCCGGTGAAGAGACCCAGTACTTC CASSGRLAGEETQYF
TRBJ2-1 TRBD2 TRBV4-1 few TGCGCCAGCAGCCAAGTAACTAGCGGGATACGGGAGCAGTTCTTC CASSQVTSGIREQFF
TRBJ1-1 . TRBV3-1 many TGTGCCAGCAGCCAAGATACCGCAGAAGCTTTCTTT CASSQDTAEAFF
TRBJ2-7 . TRBV7-9 few TGTGCCAGCAGTTTCTGGCCCTACGAGCAGTACTTC CASSFWPYEQYF
TRBJ1-1 . TRBV7-9 many TGTGCCAGCAGCTTAGCTGGCGAGTCTGAAGCTTTCTTT CASSLAGESEAFF
TRBJ2-1 . TRBV19 few TGTGCCAGTAGTATAGTGCTAGTTTACAATGAGCAGTTCTTC CASSIVLVYNEQFF
TRBJ2-5 TRBD1 TRBV7-9 many TGTGCCAGCAGCCCCCACGACAGGGAGCAGACCCAGTACTTC CASSPHDREQTQYF
TRBJ1-5 TRBD1 TRBV27 many TGTGCCAGCAGTCTAATTCCGATGGACAGGGGAAAACATCAGCCCCAGCATTTT CASSLIPMDRGKHQPQHF
TRBJ2-6 . TRBV28 few TGTGCCGCGCTTAAGTGGCCCTCTGGGGCCAACGTCCTGACTTTC CAALKWPSGANVLTF
TRBJ2-1 . TRBV7-2 many TGTGCCAGCAGCCTGCTTACAGCGTCGAATGAGCAGTTCTTC CASSLLTASNEQFF
TRBJ2-7 . TRBV7-2 few TGTGCCAGCAGCCCCGGGGCTAGCAGGGGAGCGGACGAGCAGTACTTC CASSPGASRGADEQYF
TRBJ1-5 TRBD1 TRBV7-9 . TGTGCCAGTAGCACCCCCCCCGCGTACAGGGGACGGGATCAGCCCCAGCATTTT CASSTPPAYRGRDQPQHF
TRBJ2-2 TRBD2 TRBV20-1 few TGCAGTGCGCCCGGGACTAGCGGCACCGGGGAGCTGTTTTTT CSAPGTSGTGELFF
TRBJ1-5 TRBD1 TRBV12-3/TRBV12-4 many TGTGCCAGCACCCCGGGACAGTTAGGAGATCAGCCCCAGCATTTT CASTPGQLGDQPQHF
TRBJ2-2 TRBD1 TRBV11-2 many TGTGCCAGCAGCTTTACAGGGGCCACCGGGGAGCTGTTTTTT CASSFTGATGELFF
TRBJ2-2 TRBD2 TRBV10-3 many TGTGCCATCAGTGATGGGAGGGCCTACACCGGGGAGCTGTTTTTT CAISDGRAYTGELFF
TRBJ2-3 TRBD1 TRBV7-2 many TGTGCCAGCAGCTTAGTCTCGACCGGACAGGGGATCACAGATACGCAGTATTTT CASSLVSTGQGITDTQYF
TRBJ1-2 . TRBV3-1 many TGTGCCAGCAGCCACGATCAATCGGGGGGACGGAGCTACACCTTC CASSHDQSGGRSYTF
TRBJ2-3 . TRBV19 few TGTGCCAGTAGTATCTGGGACCCCTACATGGGTACGCAGTATTTT CASSIWDPYMGTQYF
TRBJ1-1 . TRBV12-3/TRBV12-4 . TGTGCCAGCAGTTCGGGGTTATTTGGAAACACTGAAGCTTTCTTT CASSSGLFGNTEAFF
TRBJ1-1 . TRBV29-1 . TGCAGCGTTGAAGATTTACGGAGAAACACTGAAGCTTTCTTT CSVEDLRRNTEAFF
TRBJ1-4 . TRBV29-1 many TGCAGCGTAGCGGCAGGGTCCGGGGAAAAACTGTTTTTT CSVAAGSGEKLFF
TRBJ1-1 . TRBV7-9 . TGTGCCAGCAGCTTAGGCCGAGAAGTGACTGAAGCTTTCTTT CASSLGREVTEAFF
TRBJ2-7 . TRBV3-1 many TGTGCCAGCAGCCAAACTGCGGACAGACCCTACGAGCAGTACTTC CASSQTADRPYEQYF
TRBJ2-3 . TRBV27 few TGTGCCAGCAGTTCCCCGGGGGCCCCCACAGATACGCAGTATTTT CASSSPGAPTDTQYF
TRBJ2-7 . TRBV7-9 . TGTGCCAGCAGCTTAGTTTGGGCGCCGGATGGGGAGCAGTACTTC CASSLVWAPDGEQYF
TRBJ2-3 . TRBV12-5 few TGTGCTAGTGGTTTGGGGGCGGGTAGCACAGATACGCAGTATTTT CASGLGAGSTDTQYF
TRBJ1-2 TRBD1 TRBV20-1 few TGCAGTGGTACAGGGGGTAGTTCTGGCTACACCTTC CSGTGGSSGYTF
TRBJ2-7 TRBD2 TRBV7-2 many TGTGCCAGCACCTTATCTAGCGGGAGGGCGCCCTACGAGCAGTACTTC CASTLSSGRAPYEQYF
TRBJ2-7 . TRBV3-1 many TGTGCCAGCAGCCAAGGAGGGGAAACCTACGAGCAGTACTTC CASSQGGETYEQYF
TRBJ1-4 . TRBV12-3/TRBV12-4 many TGTGCCAGCAGTCCCCGCATGCGGCAAGAAGAAAAACTGTTTTTT CASSPRMRQEEKLFF
TRBJ2-6 TRBD2 TRBV11-3 few TGTGCCAGCAGCTTAGTAGAGGGGACTACCGTCTCTGGGGCCAACGTCCTGACTTTC CASSLVEGTTVSGANVLTF
TRBJ2-7 TRBD1 TRBV10-3 many TGTGCCATCAGCGGAAACACAGGGGGCGAGCAGTACTTC CAISGNTGGEQYF
TRBJ2-1 . TRBV7-9 . TGTGCCAGCAGCTTCGTCCAGGACAAAAATGAGCAGTTCTTC CASSFVQDKNEQFF
TRBJ2-2 . TRBV7-2 many TGTGCCAGCAGCTTAGGGGACTCCTCCCGAGCCCGGAGCACCGGGGAGCTGTTTTTT CASSLGDSSRARSTGELFF
TRBJ2-7 . TRBV27 many TGTGCCAGCAGTTTAAGTGGGGGAGGCGAGCAGTACTTC CASSLSGGGEQYF